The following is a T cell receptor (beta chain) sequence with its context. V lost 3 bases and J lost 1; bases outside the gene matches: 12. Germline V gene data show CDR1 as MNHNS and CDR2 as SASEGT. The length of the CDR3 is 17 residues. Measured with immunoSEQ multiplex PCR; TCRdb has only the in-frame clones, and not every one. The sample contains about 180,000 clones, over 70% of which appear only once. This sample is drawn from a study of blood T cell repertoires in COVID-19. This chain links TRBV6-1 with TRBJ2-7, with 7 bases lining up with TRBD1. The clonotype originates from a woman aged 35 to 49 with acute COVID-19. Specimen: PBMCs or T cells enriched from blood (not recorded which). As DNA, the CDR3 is TGTGCCAGCAGTGATAACCGGACAGGCCGTAGGTCCTACGAGCAGTACTTC. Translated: CASSDNRTGRRSYEQYF.